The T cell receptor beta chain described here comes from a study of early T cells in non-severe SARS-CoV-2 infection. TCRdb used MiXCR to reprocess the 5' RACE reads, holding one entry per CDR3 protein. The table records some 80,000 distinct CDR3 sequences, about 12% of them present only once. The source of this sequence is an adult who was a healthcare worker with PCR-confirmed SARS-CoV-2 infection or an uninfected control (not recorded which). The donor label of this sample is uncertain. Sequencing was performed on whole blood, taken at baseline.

This chain's CDR3 is CASSSIRQGRAYEQYF. In nucleotides, the CDR3 is TGTGCCAGCAGCTCCATAAGACAGGGACGGGCCTACGAGCAGTACTTC. The chain joins TRBV11-2 to TRBJ2-7; 7 positions match TRBD1. The germline V gene has CDR1 SGHAT and CDR2 FQNNGV. With 4 bases clipped from V and 2 bases from J, the junction kept 11 bases outside the gene matches. The CDR3 totals 16 residues.